This TCR beta chain was documented in a study of immune cell composition in non-small cell lung cancer. Normal lung was sampled as far from the tumour as possible, at least 3 cm. Genomic DNA came from frozen unsorted single-cell suspensions. The study, taken as a whole, reports: Tumour-associated clones >0.5% occurred in roughly a third of adenocarcinomas, 75% of squamous. Shared sequences between tumour-reactive and dominant in vivo clones were not proven.

Points on this clone: What it recognizes is unknown.

The method was immunoSEQ multiplex PCR; TCRdb's version includes in-frame clones alone and lacks a portion of them. The sample records several thousand clones, roughly 69% being singletons. Source material: non-adjacent lung tissue. The TCR was taken from a human donor with non-small cell lung cancer.

In nucleotides, the CDR3 is TGTGCCATCAGTGACCTCGGACAGGGTCTTCAGCCCCAGCATTTT. It yields the protein CAISDLGQGLQPQHF. The gene calls are TRBV10-3 and TRBJ1-5; 8 bases are shared with TRBD1. CDR1 and CDR2 from the germline V gene are ENHRY and SYGVKD. J was trimmed by 6 bases and V by 3 bases; bases with no gene match: 7. CDR3 length equals 15 residues.